Listed below are T cell receptor beta chains from one sample, sequenced in a study of CD8 T cells in Susac syndrome. One entry per CDR3 protein results from TCRdb running MiXCR on the immunoSEQ multiplex PCR reads. Counted here are roughly 190,000 distinct CDR3 sequences, just under 95% occurring once; the ten biggest clones make up 0.16%. Sequencing was done on a sample of CD8+ T cells from PBMCs. The receptors were sampled from a human donor with Susac syndrome. CDR3s include the opening cysteine and the closing phenylalanine or tryptophan. The D gene is left open where the match is weak. Some rows have no size entry. The others give once, few or many, or a class for an expanded clone.

TRBV5-6	-	TRBJ2-1	TRBD2	CASSLALLAGGQQVEQFF	TGTGCCAGCAGCTTGGCCCTACTAGCGGGGGGCCAACAGGTTGAGCAGTTCTTC
TRBV20-1	-	TRBJ2-5	-	CSARGFGTPQETQYF	TGCAGTGCTAGGGGGTTCGGGACACCCCAAGAGACCCAGTACTTC
TRBV5-6	-	TRBJ2-5	-	CASSLSSLSETQYF	TGTGCCAGCAGCTTGTCTTCTCTTTCGGAGACCCAGTACTTC
TRBV2	-	TRBJ1-2	TRBD1	CASSEGTGVSYGYTF	TGTGCCAGCAGTGAAGGGACAGGGGTCAGCTATGGCTACACCTTC
TRBV2	-	TRBJ2-1	-	CASSEGFDGGNEQFF	TGTGCCAGCAGTGAAGGGTTTGATGGGGGCAATGAGCAGTTCTTC
TRBV2	-	TRBJ2-1	-	CAGALWNEQFF	TGTGCCGGGGCCTTGTGGAATGAGCAGTTCTTC
TRBV9	-	TRBJ2-1	-	CASGRSGAYNEQFF	TGTGCCAGCGGGCGAAGCGGAGCCTACAATGAGCAGTTCTTC
TRBV6-5	-	TRBJ1-1	TRBD1	CASSYPRTGGAWTEAFF	TGTGCCAGCAGTTACCCGCGGACAGGGGGCGCCTGGACTGAAGCTTTCTTT
TRBV24-1	-	TRBJ2-1	-	CATSDLPLGEQFF	TGTGCCACCAGTGATTTGCCCCTGGGAGAGCAGTTCTTC
TRBV21-1	-	TRBJ1-5	-	CASSKPGINQPQHF	TGTGCCAGCAGCAAACCTGGAATCAATCAGCCCCAGCATTTT
TRBV27	-	TRBJ2-3	-	CASREDPRTDTQYF	TGTGCCAGCAGGGAGGACCCCCGCACAGATACGCAGTATTTT
TRBV9	once	TRBJ2-2	TRBD2	CASSASGGLVGELFF	TGTGCCAGCAGTGCTAGCGGGGGGCTCGTCGGGGAGCTGTTTTTT
TRBV15	-	TRBJ2-7	-	CATSIAPGTMNYEQYF	TGTGCCACCAGCATAGCCCCCGGGACCATGAACTACGAGCAGTACTTC
TRBV4-2	-	TRBJ1-2	-	CASSQERRQSNYGYTF	TGTGCCAGCAGCCAAGAACGCCGGCAATCTAACTATGGCTACACCTTC
TRBV19	-	TRBJ2-2	TRBD2	CASSIGGAGELFF	TGTGCCAGTAGTATCGGGGGGGCCGGGGAGCTGTTTTTT
TRBV3-1	-	TRBJ2-7	-	CASSQDGGADEQYF	TGTGCCAGCAGCCAAGATGGGGGGGCCGACGAGCAGTACTTC
TRBV5-1	-	TRBJ2-2	-	CASSFLTGANTGELFF	TGCGCCAGCAGCTTCTTAACAGGCGCGAACACCGGGGAGCTGTTTTTT
TRBV2	-	TRBJ2-7	TRBD2	CASSTRGLAEIYEQYF	TGTGCCAGCAGTACTCGCGGACTAGCGGAGATCTACGAGCAGTACTTC
TRBV9	-	TRBJ2-7	TRBD2	CASSVEAGEVYEQYF	TGTGCCAGCAGCGTAGAAGCGGGAGAGGTCTACGAGCAGTACTTC
TRBV9	-	TRBJ1-1	-	CASQELNTEAFF	TGTGCCAGTCAGGAGTTGAACACTGAAGCTTTCTTT
TRBV27	-	TRBJ2-7	-	CASSLSARYEQYF	TGTGCCAGCAGTTTAAGTGCGCGGTACGAGCAGTACTTC
TRBV12-3/TRBV12-4	-	TRBJ2-1	-	CASSLEMDEQFF	TGTGCCAGCAGTTTAGAAATGGATGAGCAGTTCTTC
TRBV28	-	TRBJ1-2	TRBD1	CASSLAGGGYGYTF	TGTGCCAGCAGTTTAGCAGGGGGTGGCTATGGCTACACCTTC
TRBV12-3/TRBV12-4	-	TRBJ2-5	-	CASSPLVSGVKEETQYF	TGTGCCAGCAGCCCTTTGGTGAGCGGAGTGAAGGAAGAGACCCAGTACTTC
TRBV19	-	TRBJ1-1	-	CASGQSNTEAFF	TGTGCCTCCGGGCAGTCGAACACTGAAGCTTTCTTT
TRBV5-6	-	TRBJ2-7	-	CASSIVDSSYEQYF	TGTGCCAGCAGTATCGTGGACAGCTCCTACGAGCAGTACTTC
TRBV4-2	-	TRBJ2-7	TRBD2	CASNSGTSGGEQYF	TGTGCCAGCAATTCCGGGACTAGCGGAGGGGAGCAGTACTTC
TRBV3-1	-	TRBJ2-7	-	CASSQSRSGEQYF	TGTGCCAGCAGCCAATCCCGATCGGGGGAGCAGTACTTC
TRBV5-6	-	TRBJ2-7	TRBD2	CASSLESGGYEQYF	TGTGCCAGCAGCTTGGAGTCGGGGGGCTACGAGCAGTACTTC
TRBV5-1	-	TRBJ1-2	-	CASSSGFKGNYGYTF	TGCGCCAGCAGCTCGGGCTTTAAGGGGAACTATGGCTACACCTTC
TRBV3-1	-	TRBJ2-1	-	CASSQDRGNNEQFF	TGTGCCAGCAGCCAAGATCGCGGCAACAATGAGCAGTTCTTC
TRBV20-1	-	TRBJ2-1	TRBD2	CSALGLAANEQFF	TGCAGTGCTCTAGGACTAGCGGCGAATGAGCAGTTCTTC
TRBV27	-	TRBJ2-7	TRBD1	CASSLTGLPSYEQYF	TGTGCCAGCAGTCTGACAGGGCTACCCTCCTACGAGCAGTACTTC
TRBV7-9	-	TRBJ1-2	TRBD1	CASESGDREVGYTF	TGTGCCAGCGAATCAGGAGACAGGGAAGTCGGCTACACCTTC
TRBV12-3/TRBV12-4	-	TRBJ1-2	-	CASSYGVWGYTF	TGTGCCAGCAGCTATGGGGTCTGGGGCTACACCTTC
TRBV20-1	-	TRBJ2-1	-	CSARGDGDLYNEQFF	TGCAGTGCTAGAGGCGACGGCGACCTCTACAATGAGCAGTTCTTC
TRBV9	-	TRBJ2-5	TRBD1	CASTTSGQTQETQYF	TGTGCCAGCACCACTTCGGGACAGACCCAAGAGACCCAGTACTTC
TRBV7-9	-	TRBJ1-4	TRBD1	CASSPPISDRENEKLFF	TGTGCCAGCAGTCCCCCAATATCGGACAGGGAAAATGAAAAACTGTTTTTT
TRBV9	-	TRBJ2-3	TRBD1	CASSANRDRETDTQYF	TGTGCCAGCAGCGCGAACCGGGACAGGGAAACAGATACGCAGTATTTT
TRBV7-2	-	TRBJ2-5	TRBD2	CASSFTSGGRETQYF	TGTGCCAGCAGCTTCACTAGCGGGGGACGGGAGACCCAGTACTTC
TRBV20-1	-	TRBJ2-7	-	CSARDRGTERDEQYF	TGCAGTGCTAGAGATCGGGGGACGGAGAGGGATGAGCAGTACTTC
TRBV30	-	TRBJ2-1	-	CAWSSNTRSEQFF	TGTGCCTGGAGTTCTAACACTAGAAGTGAGCAGTTCTTC
TRBV4-1	-	TRBJ2-7	-	CASSPHYRVYEQYF	TGCGCCAGCAGCCCCCACTACAGGGTTTACGAGCAGTACTTC
TRBV7-8	-	TRBJ2-5	-	CASSQARTETQYF	TGTGCCAGCAGCCAGGCCAGGACGGAGACCCAGTACTTC
TRBV5-1	-	TRBJ2-7	TRBD1	CASSSVLKDRANYEQYF	TGCGCCAGCAGCTCGGTTCTCAAAGACAGGGCGAACTACGAGCAGTACTTC
TRBV14	-	TRBJ1-2	-	CASSQGTTGPGYTF	TGTGCCAGCAGCCAAGGTACGACAGGACCTGGCTACACCTTC
TRBV6-5	-	TRBJ2-1	-	CASSYRQGRRDEQFF	TGTGCCAGCAGTTATCGCCAGGGGCGCCGAGATGAGCAGTTCTTC
TRBV2	-	TRBJ2-7	-	CASSEVQSNEQYF	TGTGCCAGCAGTGAGGTCCAGTCCAACGAGCAGTACTTC
TRBV19	-	TRBJ2-7	TRBD2	CASSIEKAGGYEQYF	TGTGCCAGTAGTATAGAAAAGGCGGGAGGCTACGAGCAGTACTTC
TRBV20-1	-	TRBJ2-1	TRBD2	CSVQKREAGVMDEQFF	TGCAGTGTTCAGAAGCGGGAGGCCGGCGTTATGGATGAGCAGTTCTTC
TRBV21-1	-	TRBJ2-5	-	CASSSLGAGGETQYF	TGTGCCAGCAGCTCTCTCGGGGCAGGGGGAGAGACCCAGTACTTC
TRBV5-1	-	TRBJ2-7	-	CASSLAGQSYEQYF	TGCGCCAGCAGCTTGGCCGGACAGTCCTACGAGCAGTACTTC
TRBV19	-	TRBJ1-1	TRBD1	CASTLQGAFVEAFF	TGTGCCAGTACCCTCCAGGGGGCCTTTGTTGAAGCTTTCTTT
TRBV2	few	TRBJ2-1	-	CASIGSNEQFF	TGTGCCAGCATTGGGAGCAATGAGCAGTTCTTC
TRBV2	-	TRBJ2-7	TRBD2	CASRLAGVYEQYF	TGTGCCAGCAGGTTAGCGGGAGTCTACGAGCAGTACTTC